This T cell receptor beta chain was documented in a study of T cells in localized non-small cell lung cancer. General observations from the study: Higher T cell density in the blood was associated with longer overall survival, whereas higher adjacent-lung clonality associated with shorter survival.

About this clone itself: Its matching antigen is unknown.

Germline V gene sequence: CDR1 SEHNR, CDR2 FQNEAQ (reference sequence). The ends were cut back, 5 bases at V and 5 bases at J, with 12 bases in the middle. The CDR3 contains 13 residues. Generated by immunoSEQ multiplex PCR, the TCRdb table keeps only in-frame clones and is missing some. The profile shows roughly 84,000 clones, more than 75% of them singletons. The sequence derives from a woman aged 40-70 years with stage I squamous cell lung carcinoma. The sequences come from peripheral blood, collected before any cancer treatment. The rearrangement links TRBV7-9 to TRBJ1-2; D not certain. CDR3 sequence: CASSPAGWYGYTF. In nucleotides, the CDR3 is TGTGCCAGCAGCCCCGCGGGTTGGTATGGCTACACCTTC. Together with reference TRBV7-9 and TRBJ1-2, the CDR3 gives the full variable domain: DTGVSQNPRHKITKRGQNVTFRCDPISEHNRLYWYRQTLGQGPEFLTYFQNEAQLEKSRLLSDRFSAERPKGSFSTLEIQRTEQGDSAMYLCASSPAGWYGYTFGSGTRLTVV.